Each of the 29 T cell receptor beta chains below was sequenced from the same sample in a study of early T cells in non-severe SARS-CoV-2 infection. TCRdb processed the 5' RACE reads anew with MiXCR; each CDR3 protein has one entry. This table holds about 81,000 distinct CDR3 sequences, around 15% found once. Sequencing was performed on whole blood. The origin of the receptors is an adult who was a healthcare worker with PCR-confirmed SARS-CoV-2 infection or an uninfected control (not recorded which).

The table lists this clonotype with a few counts. The rearrangement joins TRBV24-1 to TRBJ1-2; a weak D match, TRBD1 (5 bases). The V and J ends lost 5 bases and 6 bases respectively, with 24 bases between them. Germline V gene data show CDR1 as KGHDR and CDR2 as SFDVKD. This CDR3 is 17 amino acids long. CDR3 DNA sequence: TGTGCCACCAGTGGAGTCGCGGCAGGGCCTCCCCAGGATGGCTACACCTTC. Amino acids: CATSGVAAGPPQDGYTF.

This clonotype appeared a few times. The J gene is TRBJ2-3, the V gene TRBV13; TRBD2 matches at 13 bases. The trim removed 3 bases at V and 8 bases at J, leaving 8 bases unmatched. CDR3 length: 16 residues. Germline V CDR1 and CDR2: PRHDT, FYEKMQ (reference sequence). CDR3 residues: CASSFALTSGGATQYF. The CDR3 nucleotides read TGTGCCAGCAGCTTCGCGCTAACTAGCGGGGGGGCTACGCAGTATTTT.

The genes are TRBV7-6 and TRBJ2-2; D is perhaps TRBD1 (6 bases). V lost 5 bases and J 6 bases, leaving 13 bases between the germline ends. Germline V gene data show CDR1 as SGHVS and CDR2 as FNYEAQ. The CDR3 is made up of 14 amino acids. CDR3 residues: CASSPTGQAGELFF. Written as DNA, the CDR3 is TGTGCCAGCAGCCCTACAGGGCAGGCCGGGGAGCTGTTTTTT.

This clonotype occurred a few times. The chain joins TRBV12-3 or TRBV12-4 to TRBJ1-1; D not resolved. The CDR3 runs to 15 residues. V was pared by 3 bases and J by 1 base, with 12 bases between. The CDR3 nucleotides are TGTGCCAGCAGTTTTGGACCTTTCGAGAACACTGAAGCTTTCTTT. This translates into CASSFGPFENTEAFF.

The chain is built from TRBV18 and TRBJ2-1; D is perhaps TRBD1 or TRBD2 (5 bases each). Trimming cost V 0 bases and J 4 bases, with 10 bases left between them. CDR1 is KGHSH, CDR2 LQKENI, per germline. CDR3 size: 15 residues. CDR3 region: CASSPPGPTYNEQFF. The CDR3 DNA reads TGTGCCAGCTCACCACCGGGACCGACATACAATGAGCAGTTCTTC.

This clonotype has a count of ten or more. The rearrangement uses TRBV11-2 and TRBJ2-7; 8 nucleotides match TRBD2. With V trimmed by 1 base and J by 2 bases, 7 bases remained unmatched. This CDR3 region has 16 residues. Germline lookup yields CDR1 SGHAT and CDR2 FQNNGV. DNA for the CDR3: TGTGCCAGCAGCTTAGTTGGAGCGGGGGTAACCTACGAGCAGTACTTC. Translating gives CASSLVGAGVTYEQYF.

The chain is built from TRBV20-1 and TRBJ1-2, with D possibly TRBD1 on 5 matching bases. The CDR3 is 13 amino acids. In germline, CDR1 is DFQATT, CDR2 SNEGSKA (reference sequence). Trimming shortened V by 5 bases and J by 2 bases, and 12 bases separated the two germline ends. CDR3 residues: CSASQGANYGYTF. The CDR3, as DNA: TGCAGTGCTTCCCAAGGGGCCAACTATGGCTACACCTTC.

The rearrangement uses TRBV24-1 and TRBJ2-2, with 8 bases lining up with TRBD2. V shed 7 bases, J shed 3 bases, and the junction held 6 bases outside the gene matches. Germline CDR1 KGHDR, CDR2 SFDVKD. There are 15 residues in the CDR3. CDR3 nucleotide sequence: TGTGCCACCAGCCCCGGGACTAGTGACACCGGGGAGCTGTTTTTT. This codes for CATSPGTSDTGELFF.

The chain is built from TRBV19 and TRBJ2-1; TRBD1 matches at 9 bases. V dropped 5 bases and J dropped 10; count of bases not matched to a gene: 6. The germline V gene has CDR1 LNHDA and CDR2 SQIVND (reference sequence). This CDR3 is 13 amino acids long. CDR3 in amino acids: CASSWDRETEQFF. The CDR3 region has the DNA TGTGCCAGTAGTTGGGACAGGGAGACGGAGCAGTTCTTC.

This clonotype was counted at least ten times. The rearrangement uses TRBV5-1 and TRBJ2-7; 13 nucleotides align to TRBD2. J was trimmed by 2 bases and V by 2 bases; bases with no gene match: 10. The length of the CDR3 is 18 residues. Looked up from germline, CDR1 is SGHRS and CDR2 is YFSETQ. The CDR3 here is CASSFGTSGEFTPYEQYF. The CDR3 DNA sequence: TGCGCCAGCAGCTTTGGGACTAGCGGGGAATTTACCCCCTACGAGCAGTACTTC.

The table lists this clonotype with many counts. This chain connects TRBV5-1 to TRBJ2-7; D may be TRBD1 (6 bases). CDR3 length: 15 residues. Trimming left V 2 bases short and J 7 bases short, with 19 bases between. CDR1 SGHRS and CDR2 YFSETQ come from the germline V gene. The CDR3 reads CASSFGAGATGEQYF. In DNA, the CDR3 is TGCGCCAGCAGCTTCGGGGCAGGGGCTACGGGAGAGCAGTACTTC. Full variable domain (outside the CDR3, taken from reference TRBV5-1 and TRBJ2-7): KAGVTQTPRYLIKTRGQQVTLSCSPISGHRSVSWYQQTPGQGLQFLFEYFSETQRNKGNFPGRFSGRQFSNSRSEMNVSTLELGDSALYLCASSFGAGATGEQYFGPGTRLTVT.

The chain links TRBV29-1 to TRBJ1-1; D call uncertain. CDR1 and CDR2 from the germline V gene are SQVTM and ANQGSEA. Trimming pared 4 bases from V and 3 bases from J, leaving 12 bases between. This CDR3 is 13 amino acids long. The CDR3 nucleotides read TGCAGCGTTGCGACTTTAAGGGACACTGAAGCTTTCTTT. This gives the protein CSVATLRDTEAFF.

The chain joins TRBV10-3 to TRBJ2-2; 7 nucleotides agree with TRBD1. V lost 8 bases to trimming and J lost 8 bases; unmatched junction nucleotides: 8. Germline V gene sequence: CDR1 ENHRY, CDR2 SYGVKD. This CDR3 has 13 amino acids. The CDR3 nucleotides read TGTGCCATCGGTGGACAGGCTGGTGGGGAGCTGTTTTTT. It encodes CAIGGQAGGELFF.

The sample holds many counts of this clonotype. The chain recombines TRBV14 with TRBJ2-7, with D unclear. The germline V gene has CDR1 SGHDN and CDR2 FVKESK. Trimming removed 6 bases at V and 3 bases at J, with 6 bases between. The CDR3 extends over 11 amino acids. The CDR3 loop is CASSRGYEQYF. DNA of the CDR3: TGTGCCAGCAGTCGAGGCTACGAGCAGTACTTC.

This clonotype has just a few counts. The chain has TRBV11-1 and TRBJ1-1, with 7 bases identical to TRBD1. Germline CDR1 SGHAT, CDR2 FQDESV (reference sequence). J lost 1 base, V lost 5 bases, and 10 bases had no gene match. The CDR3 is 16 amino acids. The CDR3 region has the DNA TGTGCCAGCAGCCGAATAAACAGGGGAAAGAACACTGAAGCTTTCTTT. This translates into CASSRINRGKNTEAFF.

The chain employs TRBV13 and TRBJ1-1, with D perhaps matching TRBD1 (6 bases). This CDR3 is 14 amino acids long. The V gene's germline CDR1 is PRHDT and CDR2 FYEKMQ (reference sequence). V gave up 5 bases and J gave up 0 bases, with 10 bases separating them. The CDR3 coding sequence is TGTGCCAGCAGCCAAGGGGGTATGAACACTGAAGCTTTCTTT. This sequence encodes CASSQGGMNTEAFF.

The rearrangement links TRBV25-1 to TRBJ2-3; unclear D gene. The CDR3 is 14 amino acids. V was trimmed by 4 bases and J by 5 bases, leaving 13 bases between them. Germline CDR1 reads MGHDK; CDR2 reads SYGVNS. CDR3 sequence (DNA): TGTGCCAGCAGTGGATATACCCCGGTAGATACGCAGTATTTT. It is translated as CASSGYTPVDTQYF.

This clonotype has only a few counts. The chain links TRBV7-9 to TRBJ1-2; D possibly corresponds to TRBD1 (6 bases). Germline V lookup: CDR1 SEHNR, CDR2 FQNEAQ (reference sequence). Trimming took off 4 bases at V and 6 bases at J, with 18 bases between the two ends. The CDR3 is 15 residues long. The CDR3 sequence is CASSSPGQGMNGYTF. For the CDR3, the DNA is TGTGCCAGCAGCTCCCCTGGGCAGGGGATGAATGGCTACACCTTC.

There are many counts of this clonotype. The V and J genes are TRBV20-1 and TRBJ2-3; 7 nucleotides align to TRBD1. The CDR3 contains 17 residues. CDR1 DFQATT and CDR2 SNEGSKA come from the germline V gene (reference sequence). The J segment lost 2 bases and the V segment lost 0 bases, leaving 11 bases of the junction unmatched. CDR3 amino acids: CSARDSNRGWDTDTQYF. The CDR3 DNA reads as TGCAGTGCTAGAGATTCGAACAGGGGATGGGACACAGATACGCAGTATTTT.

The rearrangement joins TRBV6-4 to TRBJ2-3; D gene uncertain. There are 13 residues in the CDR3. CDR1 and CDR2 from the germline V gene are MRHNA and SNTAGT. The V and J ends lost 4 bases and 0 bases respectively, with 5 bases between them. The CDR3 region is CASSASSTDTQYF. The CDR3 nucleotides are TGTGCCAGCAGTGCGTCTAGCACAGATACGCAGTATTTT.

This clonotype occurred many times. The chain is built from TRBV28 and TRBJ2-1; D not resolved. V lost 2 bases and J 7 bases, leaving 6 bases between the germline ends. Germline lookup yields CDR1 MDHEN and CDR2 SYDVKM. The CDR3 is made up of 12 amino acids. CDR3 region: CASSLQWNEQFF. For the CDR3, the DNA is TGTGCCAGCAGTTTACAGTGGAATGAGCAGTTCTTC.

This clonotype was recorded many times. The J gene is TRBJ1-6, the V gene TRBV2; D uncertain. Per germline, CDR1 SNHLY and CDR2 FYNNEI. The CDR3 contains 13 residues. V lost 6 bases and J lost 8, with 11 bases in between. The CDR3 loop is CASRGQEDSPLHF. DNA of the CDR3: TGTGCCAGCAGGGGCCAGGAGGATTCACCCCTCCACTTT.

The rearrangement uses TRBV5-4 and TRBJ2-1; D possibly uses TRBD1 or TRBD2 (5 bases each). CDR3 length: 15 amino acids. The germline V gene has CDR1 SGHNT and CDR2 YYREEE (reference sequence). Trimming left V 5 bases short and J 5 bases short, with 17 bases between. CDR3 in DNA: TGTGCCAGCAGGGGGCTCGGGGCAATTAACAATGAGCAGTTCTTC. It specifies CASRGLGAINNEQFF.

The chain combines TRBV12-3 or TRBV12-4 with TRBJ1-4; tentative D call: TRBD1 (6 bases). The CDR3 loop spans 13 amino acids. The V and J ends lost 2 bases and 8 bases respectively, with 9 bases between them. Here the CDR3 DNA reads TGTGCCAGCAGTTTAAAGGGGGGCGAAAAACTGTTTTTT. Translation: CASSLKGGEKLFF.

The J gene is TRBJ1-3, the V gene TRBV20-1; possibly TRBD1 for D (5 bases). The V end was cut by 1 base, the J end by 3 bases, with 7 bases between. This CDR3 is 13 amino acids long. Germline-derived CDR1 and CDR2 are DFQATT and SNEGSKA (reference sequence). Here the CDR3 DNA reads TGCAGTGCTAGAGGAGGGGATGGAAACACCATATATTTT. It translates to CSARGGDGNTIYF.

This clonotype occurred many times. CDR3 sequence (DNA): TGTGCCAGCAGCCGCCACAGGGCCTCCACCCGAATGAGCTCCTATAATTCACCCCTCCACTTT. This translates into CASSRHRASTRMSSYNSPLHF. This rearrangement joins TRBV6-6 to TRBJ1-6; a weak D match, TRBD1 (6 bases). V was shortened by 6 bases and J by 0 bases, with 27 bases between the two germline ends. Per germline, CDR1 MNHNY and CDR2 SVGAGI (reference sequence). The CDR3 runs 21 residues.

The genes are TRBV2 and TRBJ2-5; D call uncertain. Trimming shortened V by 4 bases and J by 2 bases, and 20 bases separated the two germline ends. Germline CDR1 is SNHLY and CDR2 is FYNNEI. The CDR3 extends over 17 amino acids. CDR3 sequence: CASSANSPSFPQETQYF. CDR3 sequence (DNA): TGTGCCAGCAGTGCAAACTCCCCCAGCTTCCCACAAGAGACCCAGTACTTC.

This clonotype came up a few times. The chain recombines TRBV6-2 or TRBV6-3 with TRBJ2-1; D uncertain. V was trimmed by 5 bases and J by 2 bases, leaving 16 bases between them. The germline V gene has CDR1 MNHEY and CDR2 SVGEGT. The CDR3 is made up of 16 amino acids. This CDR3 reads CASSLPQWKTYNEQFF. The CDR3 coding sequence is TGTGCCAGCAGTCTCCCCCAATGGAAGACCTACAATGAGCAGTTCTTC.

V gene TRBV7-9 combines with J gene TRBJ2-1, with D possibly being TRBD2 (5 bases). Trimming pared 1 base from V and 4 bases from J, leaving 11 bases between. CDR1 and CDR2 from the germline V gene are SEHNR and FQNEAQ (reference sequence). The CDR3 sequence is 15 residues long. The CDR3 nucleotides are TGTGCCAGCAGCTTAGGAGGGAGTCGGTACAATGAGCAGTTCTTC. Its translation is CASSLGGSRYNEQFF.